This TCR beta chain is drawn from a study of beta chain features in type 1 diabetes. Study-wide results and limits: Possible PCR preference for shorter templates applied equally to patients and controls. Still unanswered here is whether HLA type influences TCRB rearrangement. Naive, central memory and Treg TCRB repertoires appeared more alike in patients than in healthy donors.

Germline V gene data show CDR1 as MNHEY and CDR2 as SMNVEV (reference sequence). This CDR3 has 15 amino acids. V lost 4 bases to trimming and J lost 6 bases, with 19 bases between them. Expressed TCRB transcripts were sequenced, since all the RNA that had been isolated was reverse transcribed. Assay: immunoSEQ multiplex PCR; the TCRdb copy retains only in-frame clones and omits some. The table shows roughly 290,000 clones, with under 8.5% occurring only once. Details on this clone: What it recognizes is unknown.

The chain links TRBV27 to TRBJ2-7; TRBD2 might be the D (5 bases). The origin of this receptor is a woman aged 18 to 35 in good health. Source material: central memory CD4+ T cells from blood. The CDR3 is CASSSKDGRGREQYF. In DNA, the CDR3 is TGTGCCAGCAGTTCCAAGGACGGACGCGGGCGCGAGCAGTACTTC.